The clone carrying this T cell receptor (beta chain) was counted between two and nine times. As yet, its antigen is unknown. Stated time point: persistent/refractory GD, antithyroid drugs over 5 years with positive TRAb. Following extraction of RNA from PBMCs, that RNA was used to make the TCR library. This sample was included in a study of regulatory T cells in long-lasting Graves disease. The wider study: The definition of persistent Graves' disease was over 5 years of antithyroid drugs with positive TSH receptor antibodies.

Building the TCR beta libraries relied on iRepertoire HTBI primers, and CDR3 regions underwent Arm-PCR. TCRdb re-derived calls from the multiplex PCR reads in MiXCR, one entry per CDR3 protein. Of hundreds of thousands of distinct CDR3 sequences detected, 20% to 25% appear once; the ten largest clones hold around 13%. This CDR3 is 13 amino acids long. V was cut by 4 bases and J by 3 bases, with 10 bases left in between. Germline V gene data show CDR1 as MNHEY and CDR2 as SMNVEV (reference sequence). Findings and caveats of the study: Newly diagnosed patients had higher TCR diversity than persistent Graves' patients did.

The sample in question was peripheral blood mononuclear cells (PBMCs), obtained when the disease was refractory, from a patient treated with antithyroid drugs. The chain recombines TRBV27 with TRBJ2-7; D is unclear. This TCR was sampled from a female donor with Graves disease. This CDR3 is CASSYRWDYEQYF. CDR3 DNA sequence: TGTGCCAGCAGTTACCGATGGGACTACGAGCAGTACTTC.